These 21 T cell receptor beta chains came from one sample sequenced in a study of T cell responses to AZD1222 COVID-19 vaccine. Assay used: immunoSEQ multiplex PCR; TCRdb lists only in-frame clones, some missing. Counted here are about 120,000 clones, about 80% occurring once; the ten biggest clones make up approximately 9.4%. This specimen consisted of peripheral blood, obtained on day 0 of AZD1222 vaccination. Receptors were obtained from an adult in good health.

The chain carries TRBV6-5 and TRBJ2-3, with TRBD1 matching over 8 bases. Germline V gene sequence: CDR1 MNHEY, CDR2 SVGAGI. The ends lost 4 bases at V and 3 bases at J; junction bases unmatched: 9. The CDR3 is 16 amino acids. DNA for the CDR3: TGTGCCAGCAGTTTAACAGGGGGTGTGTCGACAGATACGCAGTATTTT. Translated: CASSLTGGVSTDTQYF.

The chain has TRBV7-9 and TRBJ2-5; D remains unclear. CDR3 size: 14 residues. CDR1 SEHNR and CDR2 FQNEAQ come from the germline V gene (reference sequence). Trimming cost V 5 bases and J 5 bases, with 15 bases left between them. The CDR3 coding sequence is TGTGCCAGCAGCCTAGACACCGTAGGGGAGACCCAGTACTTC. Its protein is CASSLDTVGETQYF.

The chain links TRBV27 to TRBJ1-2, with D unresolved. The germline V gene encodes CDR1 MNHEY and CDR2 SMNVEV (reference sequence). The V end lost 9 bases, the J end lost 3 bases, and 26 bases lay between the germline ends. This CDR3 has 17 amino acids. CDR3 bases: TGTGCCAGTAGTCCCCGCAGCGGTTCAGGAACCTACTATGGCTACACCTTC. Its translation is CASSPRSGSGTYYGYTF.

The CDR3: CSVEDGKTNYGYTF. DNA for the CDR3: TGCAGCGTTGAAGATGGTAAGACTAACTATGGCTACACCTTC. The chain couples TRBV29-1 to TRBJ1-2; no clear D gene. CDR1 SQVTM and CDR2 ANQGSEA come from the germline V gene. The CDR3 is made up of 14 amino acids. Trimming pared 0 bases from V and 0 bases from J, leaving 8 bases between.

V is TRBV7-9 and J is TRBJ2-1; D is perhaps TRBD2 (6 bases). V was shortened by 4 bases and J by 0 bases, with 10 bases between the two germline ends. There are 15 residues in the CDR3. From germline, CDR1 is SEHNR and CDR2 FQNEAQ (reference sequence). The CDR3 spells CASSSEGSSYNEQFF. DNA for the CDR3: TGTGCCAGCAGCTCGGAGGGAAGCTCCTACAATGAGCAGTTCTTC.

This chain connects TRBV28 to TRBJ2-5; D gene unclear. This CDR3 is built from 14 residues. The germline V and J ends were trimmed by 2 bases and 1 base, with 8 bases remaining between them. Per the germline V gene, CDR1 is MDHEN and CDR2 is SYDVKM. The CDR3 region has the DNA TGTGCCAGCAGTTTAGCGGCAGGCCAAGAGACCCAGTACTTC. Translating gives CASSLAAGQETQYF.

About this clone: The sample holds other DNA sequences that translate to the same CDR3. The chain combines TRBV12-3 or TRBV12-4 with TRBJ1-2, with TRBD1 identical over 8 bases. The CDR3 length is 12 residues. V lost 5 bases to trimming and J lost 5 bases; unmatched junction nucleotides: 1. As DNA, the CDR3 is TGTGCCAGCAGTCGACAGGGGTATGGCTACACCTTC. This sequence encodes CASSRQGYGYTF.

Here the CDR3 DNA reads TGTGCCAGCACCGTGGGACTCGGCCAAGAGACCCAGTACTTC. Encoded protein: CASTVGLGQETQYF. The chain uses TRBV7-2 and TRBJ2-5; tentatively, D is TRBD2 (6 bases). The germline V gene encodes CDR1 SGHTA and CDR2 FQGNSA. V gave up 7 bases and J gave up 1 base, with 13 bases separating them. This CDR3 is 14 amino acids long.

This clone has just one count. The CDR3 sequence is CAGDGQGVAGYTF. CDR3 coding DNA: TGTGCCGGAGATGGACAGGGGGTTGCTGGCTACACCTTC. The rearrangement uses TRBV6-5 and TRBJ1-2, with 10 positions matching TRBD1. This CDR3 is built from 13 residues. The germline V gene encodes CDR1 MNHEY and CDR2 SVGAGI. Trimming at V came to 11 bases and at J to 7 bases, leaving 10 bases not matched to a gene.

In nucleotides, the CDR3 is TGTGCCAGCAGTTCTGGGACAGGGCGGTACAATGAGCAGTTCTTC. It is translated as CASSSGTGRYNEQFF. The chain is built from TRBV28 and TRBJ2-1; the match to TRBD1 covers 9 bases. The CDR3 length is 15 residues. Germline V lookup: CDR1 MDHEN, CDR2 SYDVKM. V trimming: 4 bases; J trimming: 4 bases; junction bases outside the gene matches: 5. Based on the CDR3 plus reference TRBV28 and TRBJ2-1, the full variable domain is DVKVTQSSRYLVKRTGEKVFLECVQDMDHENMFWYRQDPGLGLRLIYFSYDVKMKEKGDIPEGYSVSREKKERFSLILESASTNQTSMYLCASSSGTGRYNEQFFGPGTRLTVL.

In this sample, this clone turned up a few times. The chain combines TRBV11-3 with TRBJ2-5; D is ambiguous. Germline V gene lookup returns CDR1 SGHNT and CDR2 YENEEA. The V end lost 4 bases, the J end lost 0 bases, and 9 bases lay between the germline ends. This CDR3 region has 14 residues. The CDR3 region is CASSSALDQETQYF. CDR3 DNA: TGTGCCAGCAGCTCCGCCCTGGACCAAGAGACCCAGTACTTC.

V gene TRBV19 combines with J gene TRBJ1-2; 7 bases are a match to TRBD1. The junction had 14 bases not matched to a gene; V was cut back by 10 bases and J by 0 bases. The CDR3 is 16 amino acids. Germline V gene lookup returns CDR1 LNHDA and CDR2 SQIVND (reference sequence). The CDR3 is CATVTYRGGTNYGYTF. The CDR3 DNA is TGTGCCACAGTAACTTACAGGGGAGGCACTAACTATGGCTACACCTTC.

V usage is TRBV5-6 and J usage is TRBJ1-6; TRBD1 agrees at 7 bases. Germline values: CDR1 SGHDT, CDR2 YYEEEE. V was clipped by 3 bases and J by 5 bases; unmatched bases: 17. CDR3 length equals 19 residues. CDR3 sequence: CASSSSPRTGRGDNSPLHF. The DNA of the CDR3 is TGTGCCAGCAGCTCCTCCCCACGGACAGGTCGAGGGGATAATTCACCCCTCCACTTT.

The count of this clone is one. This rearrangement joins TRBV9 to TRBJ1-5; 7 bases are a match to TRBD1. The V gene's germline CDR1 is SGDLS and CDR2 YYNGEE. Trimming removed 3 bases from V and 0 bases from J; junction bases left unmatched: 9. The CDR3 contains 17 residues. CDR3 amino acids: CASSARDSKYSNQPQHF. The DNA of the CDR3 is TGTGCCAGCAGCGCCCGGGACAGCAAATATAGCAATCAGCCCCAGCATTTT.

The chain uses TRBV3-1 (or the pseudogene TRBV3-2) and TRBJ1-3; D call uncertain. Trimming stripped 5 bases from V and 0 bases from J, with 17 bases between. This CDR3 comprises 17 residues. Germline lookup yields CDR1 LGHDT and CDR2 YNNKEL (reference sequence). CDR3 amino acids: CASSARSSGYSGNTIYF. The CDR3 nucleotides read TGTGCCAGCAGCGCCCGGTCTTCCGGATACTCTGGAAACACCATATATTTT.

The CDR3 DNA reads TGTGCCAGCAGTGAATCGGGGCTAGCGGGGGGCAATGAGCAGTTCTTC. It translates to CASSESGLAGGNEQFF. The gene calls are TRBV2 and TRBJ2-1, with TRBD2 matching 11 bases. CDR1 is SNHLY, CDR2 FYNNEI, per germline. Germline trimming cut 2 bases from V and 6 bases from J; bases unmatched to any gene: 6. The CDR3 has 16 residues. The full variable domain, its missing parts supplied by reference TRBV2 and TRBJ2-1, is EPEVTQTPSHQVTQMGQEVILRCVPISNHLYFYWYRQILGQKVEFLVSFYNNEISEKSEIFDDQFSVERPDGSNFTLKIRSTKLEDSAMYFCASSESGLAGGNEQFFGPGTRLTVL.

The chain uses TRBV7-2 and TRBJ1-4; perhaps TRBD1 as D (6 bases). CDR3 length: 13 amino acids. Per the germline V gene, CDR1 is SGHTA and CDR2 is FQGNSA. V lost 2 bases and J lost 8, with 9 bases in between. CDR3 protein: CASSLQGSEKLFF. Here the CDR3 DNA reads TGTGCCAGCAGCTTACAGGGGTCCGAAAAACTGTTTTTT.

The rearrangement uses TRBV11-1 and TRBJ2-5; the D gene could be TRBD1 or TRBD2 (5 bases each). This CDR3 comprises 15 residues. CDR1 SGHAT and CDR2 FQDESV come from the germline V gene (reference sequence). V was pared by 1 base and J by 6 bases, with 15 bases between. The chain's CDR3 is CASSLGGTQGKTQYF. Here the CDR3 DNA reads TGTGCCAGCAGCTTAGGGGGGACGCAGGGAAAGACCCAGTACTTC.

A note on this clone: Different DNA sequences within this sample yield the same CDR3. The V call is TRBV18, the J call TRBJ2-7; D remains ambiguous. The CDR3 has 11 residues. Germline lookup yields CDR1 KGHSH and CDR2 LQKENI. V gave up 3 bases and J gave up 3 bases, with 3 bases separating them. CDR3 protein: CASSPGYEQYF. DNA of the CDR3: TGTGCCAGCTCACCTGGCTACGAGCAGTACTTC. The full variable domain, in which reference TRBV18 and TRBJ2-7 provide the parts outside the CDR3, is NAGVMQNPRHLVRRRGQEARLRCSPMKGHSHVYWYRQLPEEGLKFMVYLQKENIIDESGMPKERFSAEFPKEGPSILRIQQVVRGDSAAYFCASSPGYEQYFGPGTRLTVT.

The DNA of the CDR3 is TGTGCCAGCAGCGAAACACTCTATAATTCACCCCTCCACTTT. This translates into CASSETLYNSPLHF. The V gene is TRBV13, the J gene TRBJ1-6; D call uncertain. There are 14 residues in the CDR3. Germline V gives CDR1 PRHDT, CDR2 FYEKMQ (reference sequence). V lost 5 bases to trimming and J lost 3 bases, with 8 bases between them.

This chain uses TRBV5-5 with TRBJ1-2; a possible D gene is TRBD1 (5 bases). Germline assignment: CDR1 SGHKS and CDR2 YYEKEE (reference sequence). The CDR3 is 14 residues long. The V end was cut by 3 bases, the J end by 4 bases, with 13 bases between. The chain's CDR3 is CASSSRQGPYGYTF. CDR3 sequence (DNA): TGTGCCAGCAGCTCCCGTCAGGGCCCCTATGGCTACACCTTC.